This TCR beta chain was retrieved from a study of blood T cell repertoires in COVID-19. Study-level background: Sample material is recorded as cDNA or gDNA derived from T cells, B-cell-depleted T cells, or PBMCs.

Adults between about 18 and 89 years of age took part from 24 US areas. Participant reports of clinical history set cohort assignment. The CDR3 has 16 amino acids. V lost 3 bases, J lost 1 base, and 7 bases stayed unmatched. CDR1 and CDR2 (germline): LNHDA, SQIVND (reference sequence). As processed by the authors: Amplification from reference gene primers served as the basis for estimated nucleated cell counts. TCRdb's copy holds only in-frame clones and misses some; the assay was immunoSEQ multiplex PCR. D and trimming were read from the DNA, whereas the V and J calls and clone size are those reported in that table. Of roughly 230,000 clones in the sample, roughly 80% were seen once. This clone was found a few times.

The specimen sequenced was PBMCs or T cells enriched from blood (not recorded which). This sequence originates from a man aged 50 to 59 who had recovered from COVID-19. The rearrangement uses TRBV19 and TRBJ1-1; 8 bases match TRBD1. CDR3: CASSINRGRWNTEAFF. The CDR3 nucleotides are TGTGCCAGTAGTATCAACAGGGGGAGGTGGAACACTGAAGCTTTCTTT.